This T cell receptor beta chain is from a study of CD8+ T cells in alopecia areata. Study in general: Tofacitinib therapy lasting 6 to 18 months was followed by 6 months off drug.

General observations from the study: Tofacitinib did not eliminate many expanded lesional clones from scalp or blood. Among the 100 top clones, expanded CD8+ clones, like scalp clonality, were significantly decreased by tofacitinib. One nonresponder makes the tie between baseline CD8+ expansion and response uncertain.

Germline CDR1 is SGHDT and CDR2 is YYEEEE. With 2 bases removed from V and 6 bases from J, the gap between germline ends came to 9 bases. CDR3 length: 13 amino acids. This clone has a handful of counts. What it binds is unknown. TCR sequencing used cDNA made by reverse transcription of extracted RNA. Repertoires were generated with immunoSEQ multiplex PCR, while TCRdb's copy carries only in-frame clones and drops some. The sample holds about 180,000 clones, less than 70% seen once. Treatment given: oral pan-JAK inhibitor, 5-10 mg twice daily. This chain links TRBV5-6 with TRBJ1-5, with D hard to call. Sample: CD8+ T cells sorted from blood, taken at week 24, from a patient treated with tofacitinib. The clonotype comes from a human donor with alopecia areata. The CDR3 region is CASSLRRSQPQHF. The CDR3 coding sequence is TGTGCCAGCAGCTTAAGGAGGAGTCAGCCCCAGCATTTT.